One sample yielded the 24 T cell receptor beta chains listed below, sequenced in a study of graft-versus-host responses after intestinal transplantation. Only in-frame clones appear in the TCRdb table, and some are missing; sequencing was by immunoSEQ multiplex PCR. This table has 80,000 to 100,000 clones, roughly four fifths appearing once. No antigens are known for them. Sequencing used unstimulated CD8+ T cells sorted from spleen or lymph node cells, obtained before intestinal transplant. These receptor sequences come from a human donor who received an intestinal transplant.

The chain joins TRBV30 to TRBJ1-2; D is ambiguous. V was shortened by 7 bases and J by 6 bases, with 12 bases between the two germline ends. Per germline, CDR1 GTSNPN and CDR2 SVGIG (reference sequence). The CDR3 is 11 amino acids. In DNA form, the CDR3 reads TGTGCCTCTGACCCGGAAGATGGCTACACCTTC. It encodes CASDPEDGYTF.

The chain employs TRBV27 and TRBJ2-4; TRBD2 aligns across 7 bases. Trimming removed 6 bases from V and 6 bases from J; junction bases left unmatched: 11. Germline CDR1 reads MNHEY; CDR2 reads SMNVEV (reference sequence). CDR3 length equals 15 residues. The CDR3 sequence is CASSDLFGEGNIQYF. The CDR3 DNA is TGTGCCAGCAGCGACCTGTTTGGGGAGGGAAACATTCAGTACTTC.

CDR3 nucleotide sequence: TGTGCCAGCAGCCCCACCCCAGGGATTCCAGTACACAATGAGCAGTTCTTC. This gives the protein CASSPTPGIPVHNEQFF. The chain couples TRBV5-6 to TRBJ2-1, with a tentative D call TRBD1 (5 bases). V lost 4 bases and J lost 5, with 22 bases in between. This CDR3 contains 17 residues. Germline V gene lookup returns CDR1 SGHDT and CDR2 YYEEEE. The variable domain in full, with the rest retrieved from reference TRBV5-6 and TRBJ2-1, is DAGVTQSPTHLIKTRGQQVTLRCSPKSGHDTVSWYQQALGQGPQFIFQYYEEEERQRGNFPDRFSGHQFPNYSSELNVNALLLGDSALYLCASSPTPGIPVHNEQFFGPGTRLTVL.

The chain employs TRBV4-1 and TRBJ2-2, with D possibly being TRBD1 or TRBD2 (5 bases each). Trimming took off 5 bases at V and 0 bases at J, with 10 bases between the two ends. Germline V gives CDR1 MGHRA, CDR2 YSYEKL. This CDR3 has 15 residues. The CDR3 DNA is TGCGCCAGCAGCGGGGGTGGACCGAACACCGGGGAGCTGTTTTTT. Amino acids: CASSGGGPNTGELFF.

In its sample, this clone was seen once. The V and J genes are TRBV5-1 and TRBJ2-7, with 7 bases aligning to TRBD1. Germline V gene data show CDR1 as SGHRS and CDR2 as YFSETQ. This CDR3 is 14 amino acids long. V lost 3 bases, J lost 3 bases, and 6 bases stayed unmatched. CDR3 amino acids: CASSYRGMVYEQYF. The DNA for the CDR3 is TGCGCCAGCAGCTACAGGGGCATGGTCTACGAGCAGTACTTC. Full variable domain (rest looked up from reference TRBV5-1 and TRBJ2-7): KAGVTQTPRYLIKTRGQQVTLSCSPISGHRSVSWYQQTPGQGLQFLFEYFSETQRNKGNFPGRFSGRQFSNSRSEMNVSTLELGDSALYLCASSYRGMVYEQYFGPGTRLTVT.

In this sample, this clone turned up a few times. This chain connects TRBV2 to TRBJ2-2; D is unclear. This CDR3 comprises 14 residues. V was clipped by 10 bases and J by 5 bases, with 17 bases between them. Germline assignment: CDR1 SNHLY and CDR2 FYNNEI. CDR3 loop: CAIPRVPETGELFF. CDR3 DNA: TGTGCCATCCCTCGGGTACCGGAAACCGGGGAGCTGTTTTTT.

V gene TRBV29-1 combines with J gene TRBJ2-5, with 16 bases aligning to TRBD2. V was pared by 3 bases and J by 4 bases, with 8 bases of the junction left unmatched. Germline V gene data show CDR1 as SQVTM and CDR2 as ANQGSEA. The CDR3 has 17 amino acids. CDR3 loop: CSVEGLAGGQEAETQYF. The CDR3 DNA is TGCAGCGTTGAGGGACTAGCGGGGGGGCAGGAGGCAGAGACCCAGTACTTC.

The CDR3 loop is CASSLEGGYGYTF. Here the CDR3 DNA reads TGTGCCAGCAGTTTAGAGGGGGGCTATGGCTACACCTTC. The chain combines TRBV28 with TRBJ1-2; possibly TRBD1 for D (6 bases). This CDR3 is built from 13 residues. Trimming left V 2 bases short and J 4 bases short, with 8 bases between. In germline, CDR1 is MDHEN, CDR2 SYDVKM.

The rearrangement uses TRBV15 and TRBJ1-1; no definite D call. V lost 3 bases, J lost 3 bases, and 11 bases lay in between. The CDR3 contains 14 residues. CDR1 is LNHNV, CDR2 YYDKDF, per germline (reference sequence). The DNA for the CDR3 is TGTGCCACCAGCAGTAGGCGGGGTTACACTGAAGCTTTCTTT. Translated, it gives CATSSRRGYTEAFF.

The chain employs TRBV27 and TRBJ1-5; 8 nucleotides line up with TRBD1. The V gene's germline CDR1 is MNHEY and CDR2 SMNVEV (reference sequence). The CDR3 is made up of 19 amino acids. With 4 bases clipped from V and 4 bases from J, the junction kept 18 bases outside the gene matches. CDR3 amino acids: CASSSFGQGGSPRNQPQHF. CDR3 nucleotide sequence: TGTGCCAGCAGTTCATTCGGACAGGGTGGGTCCCCAAGGAATCAGCCCCAGCATTTT.

The V and J genes are TRBV30 and TRBJ1-5; weak D call: TRBD1 (5 bases). The germline V gene has CDR1 GTSNPN and CDR2 SVGIG (reference sequence). Trimming stripped 5 bases from V and 9 bases from J, with 14 bases between. The CDR3 spans 12 residues. CDR3 nucleotide sequence: TGTGCCTGGCGGGGGGTACGAGGGCCCCAGCATTTT. Translated, it gives CAWRGVRGPQHF.

In its sample, this clone was seen a few times. The chain combines TRBV28 with TRBJ2-7, with 9 bases identical to TRBD2. The V gene end was trimmed by 5 bases and the J gene end by 4 bases; junction bases not matched to a gene: 9. The germline gives CDR1 MDHEN, CDR2 SYDVKM. This CDR3 is built from 15 residues. The CDR3 sequence: CASSPFSGRWYEQYF. The CDR3 DNA is TGTGCCAGCAGTCCCTTTAGCGGGAGATGGTACGAGCAGTACTTC.

This clone was counted once. The chain couples TRBV19 to TRBJ2-4; D gene uncertain. Germline V gives CDR1 LNHDA, CDR2 SQIVND (reference sequence). V was shortened by 6 bases and J by 3 bases, with 15 bases between the two germline ends. The CDR3 has 15 amino acids. The CDR3 protein is CASRDPRRNKNIQYF. The DNA of the CDR3 is TGTGCCAGTAGAGACCCGAGGCGGAACAAAAACATTCAGTACTTC.

J is TRBJ2-4 and V is TRBV27; maybe TRBD1 (6 bases). Trimming left V 0 bases short and J 8 bases short, with 23 bases between. CDR1 and CDR2 from the germline V gene are MNHEY and SMNVEV (reference sequence). The CDR3 sequence is 18 residues long. CDR3 sequence reads: CASSLSYPRDTEWDIQYF. Here the CDR3 DNA reads TGTGCCAGCAGTTTATCGTACCCCCGGGACACAGAGTGGGACATTCAGTACTTC.

The genes are TRBV5-5 and TRBJ1-5; 8 bases line up with TRBD1. This CDR3 has 14 amino acids. Looked up from germline, CDR1 is SGHKS and CDR2 is YYEKEE (reference sequence). V lost 4 bases and J lost 4; bases outside the gene matches: 4. CDR3 DNA: TGTGCCAGCAGCCAGGGGGCCGGGAATCAGCCCCAGCATTTT. It translates to CASSQGAGNQPQHF. The full variable domain, in which reference TRBV5-5 and TRBJ1-5 provide the parts outside the CDR3, is DAGVTQSPTHLIKTRGQQVTLRCSPISGHKSVSWYQQVLGQGPQFIFQYYEKEERGRGNFPDRFSARQFPNYSSELNVNALLLGDSALYLCASSQGAGNQPQHFGDGTRLSIL.

CDR3 sequence: CSVDRNYNEQFF. CDR3 bases: TGCAGCGTGGACAGAAACTACAATGAGCAGTTCTTC. This chain uses TRBV29-1 with TRBJ2-1, with a possible D match to TRBD1 (6 bases). This CDR3 spans 12 amino acids. The germline V gene encodes CDR1 SQVTM and CDR2 ANQGSEA. Trimming removed 6 bases at V and 3 bases at J, with 9 bases between.

This chain uses TRBV7-9 with TRBJ2-7; TRBD2 matches 10 bases. The junction had 13 bases not matched to a gene; V was cut back by 0 bases and J by 2 bases. The germline CDR1 and CDR2 sequences are SEHNR and FQNEAQ (reference sequence). The CDR3 length is 19 residues. Here the CDR3 reads CASSLASLPLAGAPYEQYF. For the CDR3, the DNA is TGTGCCAGCAGCTTAGCCTCCCTACCTCTAGCGGGAGCCCCCTACGAGCAGTACTTC.

Note on this clone: A read error may produce the germline difference seen at one junction end. The chain carries TRBV7-7 and TRBJ1-4; maybe TRBD1 (6 bases). CDR3 length: 17 amino acids. Germline values: CDR1 SSHAT, CDR2 FNYEAQ (reference sequence). CDR3 nucleotide sequence: TGTGCTAGCAGCTCGGCCCTCCGGGGGGCGGTAAGTGAAAAACTGTTTTTT. Its translation: CASSSALRGAVSEKLFF.

The V call is TRBV28, the J call TRBJ2-5; TRBD1 aligns across 12 bases. The J segment lost 5 bases and the V segment lost 4 bases, leaving 11 bases of the junction unmatched. Germline V CDR1 and CDR2: MDHEN, SYDVKM. This CDR3 spans 17 amino acids. The CDR3 spells CASSWGQGAVGMETQYF. DNA for the CDR3: TGTGCCAGCAGTTGGGGACAGGGGGCCGTAGGTATGGAGACCCAGTACTTC.

This chain connects TRBV27 to TRBJ2-7; 7 positions match TRBD2. This CDR3 has 15 amino acids. Looked up from germline, CDR1 is MNHEY and CDR2 is SMNVEV (reference sequence). Losses at the gene ends were 5 bases for V and 0 bases for J; bases not matched to a gene: 7. The CDR3 protein is CASSDSGLDSYEQYF. In nucleotides, the CDR3 is TGTGCCAGCAGTGATAGCGGGCTAGACTCCTACGAGCAGTACTTC.

This chain joins TRBV27 and TRBJ1-5; D gene unclear. V gave up 5 bases and J gave up 3 bases, with 11 bases separating them. Germline CDR1 MNHEY, CDR2 SMNVEV (reference sequence). CDR3 length: 14 amino acids. The DNA of the CDR3 is TGTGCCAGCAGTCCCGGTCAGTACAATCAGCCCCAGCATTTT. Translation gives CASSPGQYNQPQHF.

For this clone: The sample has other DNA sequences that encode this CDR3 too. The rearrangement links TRBV19 to TRBJ2-7; no firm D call. The CDR3 spans 15 residues. Trimming removed 3 bases from V and 3 bases from J, with 15 bases in between. Germline V CDR1 and CDR2: LNHDA, SQIVND (reference sequence). CDR3: CASSIVHESRYEQYF. The CDR3 DNA is TGTGCCAGTAGTATTGTTCATGAGAGTCGCTACGAGCAGTACTTC.

The chain combines TRBV6-6 with TRBJ1-4; D ambiguous. Trimming took 0 bases from V and 10 from J, leaving 9 bases between them. Germline values: CDR1 MNHNY, CDR2 SVGAGI (reference sequence). The CDR3 covers 13 residues. The CDR3 DNA reads TGTGCCAGCAGTTACTCCCGACTGGGAAAACTGTTTTTT. Encoded protein: CASSYSRLGKLFF.

The rearrangement uses TRBV5-3 and TRBJ1-2, with D maybe TRBD1 (6 bases). TRBV5-3 is treated as an ORF (open reading frame) with a function not yet certain. Between the trimmed V and J ends, which lost 0 bases and 2 bases, there was a span of 11 bases. This CDR3 spans 15 amino acids. The CDR3 nucleotides read TGTGCCAGAAGCTTGGGACAAGACAGGAACTATGGCTACACCTTC. It translates to CARSLGQDRNYGYTF.